One T cell receptor (beta chain) is described in this entry. This receptor's antigen is unknown. The record has no base qualities; no much larger clone is one base away. The sample is drawn from a study of cytomegalovirus exposure and HLA in healthy donors (dated by TCRdb to about 2017). At the level of the whole study: According to an earlier analysis of a few hundred of the donors, some 180 million T cells yielded 117 million unique TCR beta sequences and around 300 Gb of sequence data. A separate validation cohort of 90 to 150 different subjects was used in addition to the 666-subject first cohort. In a later analysis, previously published TCR beta repertoires from about 670 donors were re-analyzed and high-resolution HLA genotyping was added so that TCR occurrence patterns could be studied. Because of strong linkage in the cohort, a handful of DR-DQ haplotypes were treated as single units for association and clustering. The T cell repertoires of about 700 subjects were profiled by immunosequencing and related to cytomegalovirus serostatus. High-throughput TCR immunosequencing, statistical association of individual TCRs with disease status, and machine learning were combined to predict cytomegalovirus infection status. Rather than drawing on any new phenotypic data, the later analysis identified candidate immune exposures from TCR beta sequences and the way those sequences occurred across donors. Donor age, sex, ethnicity and CMV serostatus were compiled alongside the repertoire data. An earlier analysis of about 620 of the donors applied high-throughput TCR beta sequencing to assess whether each TCR beta V gene segment acted as functional or pseudogenic. A later genetic analysis used genome-wide SNP genotypes for about 60% of the roughly 700 donors, treating that subset as a discovery cohort. The aim of the study was to test whether cataloging public T cell receptors could identify signatures of past pathogen exposure. Typing coverage differed by locus: A, B, C, DRB1 and DQB1 were typed in roughly 620-640 donors, DQA1 in about 560, DPA1 in around 610, and DPB1 in approximately 450. Every repertoire in the discovery cohort had been generated on one and the same sequencing platform. HLA typing included class I and class II loci at four-digit resolution. Approximately 310 gigabases of sequencing data and 70 million to 85 million unique TCR sequences were included in an early release covering under 650 HLA-typed donors. Of the roughly 400 genotyped donors, about 80% fell in the genetic ancestry cluster associated with self-reported Caucasian donors. Among about 410 genotyped donors of the cohort, an average of around 250,000 unique TCR beta nucleotide sequences was sequenced per donor, of which 15% to 20% were non-productive. Broad study findings and their caveats: The earlier analysis of some 560 of the donors excluded about 16 rarely observed V segments, including chromosome 9 orphons, because counts were too low. In a later analysis, most CMV-associated TCR beta chains were found to appear HLA-restricted, with HLA associations seemingly driven largely by CMV exposure. A few of the identified cytomegalovirus-associated TCR beta chains were confirmed in vitro to be specific for cytomegalovirus antigens. A further reported finding was that TCR beta sequences accurately predicted the HLA-A and HLA-B alleles for most subjects in the first cohort. Because HLA typing was missing for some donors at each locus, association tests included only the typed subset. In a later analysis, the rate of TCR association differed among HLA loci, with DRB1 alleles having the most associated TCRs and HLA-C alleles having the fewest. Cytomegalovirus status was reported to be diagnosed by the classifier with high specificity and sensitivity in both the original and validation cohorts. Linkage disequilibrium might explain the correlated functional status among segregating V segments, but an unknown experimental factor could not be ruled out. A later analysis reported that several top co-occurrence clusters appeared linked to parvovirus B19, influenza, CMV and Epstein-Barr virus. The presence/absence analyses assumed that sequencing depth was roughly uniform across donors, and that assumption may not be true. The 87-base-pair reads could not distinguish some IMGT-functional V segments, including TRBV6-2 and TRBV6-3, so those segments were excluded. A later genetic analysis reported fewer N-insertions in productive TCRs among donors in an Asian-associated ancestry cluster than the approximately 700-donor mean. The study listed approximately 150 TCR beta chains as associated with cytomegalovirus. Across donors, most TCR sequences were observed very rarely, whereas some public TCRs were present in many individuals. A cluster of highly shared sequence variants was judged likely to represent a technical artifact of the sequencing pipeline. The authors suggested that the approach could potentially be generalized to other disease states and immunological phenotypes. At a false discovery rate of 0.05, a later analysis linked approximately 18,000 TCR beta sequences to specific HLA alleles. A later genetic analysis associated a missense DCLRE1C variant with V-gene and J-gene trimming of TCR beta chains, and an independent cohort replicated the association. In this cohort, only TCR beta chains were sequenced, and detectable features were limited by the absence of alpha or paired-chain data. Broadly in line with IMGT annotations, most TCR beta V segments showed up in productive rearrangements about 87% or about 30% of the time in an earlier analysis of 450 to 750 of the donors. In a later analysis, HLA-associated TCR beta chains showed more clonal expansion and lower generation probabilities than non-associated chains that were equally common. When HLA alleles, especially DR and DQ, strongly co-occurred, attributing TCR associations to individual alleles was difficult. For the cohort, immune exposure information was limited to CMV serostatus.

Library preparation was by the immunoSEQ multiplex PCR assay. A mixture of 60 forward primers for TCR Vbeta segments and 13 reverse primers for TCR Jbeta segments was used in the multiplex PCR. The CDR3 region of rearranged TCR beta genes was amplified from genomic DNA by a multiplex PCR assay. On the Illumina HiSeq System, the amplified TCR beta libraries were sequenced as 87-base-pair reads. Per the original workflow: In a later analysis, some 80 million unique TCR beta chains were counted across the approximately 620 repertoires, and approximately 9.9 million of these chains were shared by at least two donors. A nearest-neighbor algorithm error-corrected the raw reads and collapsed the reads into unique sequences, merging closely related sequences to remove PCR and sequencing errors. V, D and J gene segments were assigned by aligning CDR3 sequences to IMGT reference sequences. For a sequence to be retained, a match of at least six nucleotides was required to both a V gene segment and a J gene segment. Rearrangements were classified as productive when the CDR3 lacked stop codons and remained in frame with V and J, and all other rearrangements were classified as non-productive. CDR3 was defined according to IMGT convention as the region running from the second conserved V-encoded cysteine to the conserved J-encoded phenylalanine. The earlier analysis of some 550 of the donors excluded any sequence lacking an unambiguous match to a single V gene segment. In an earlier analysis of 587 of the donors, V segments were called functional above 56.7% productive rearrangements and were called segregating when the between-donor standard deviation exceeded 5%. A statistical classification framework was developed to diagnose cytomegalovirus status using the catalog of TCR beta chain sequences. In a later analysis, TCR nucleotide sequences were compared against IMGT/GENE-DB human TR gene sequences so that V and J genes could be assigned. Using the TCRdist pipeline, a later analysis assigned CDR3 sequences along with most-parsimonious VDJ recombination scenarios. In a later analysis, each TCR beta chain was defined by its CDR3 amino acid sequence together with its V-gene family, and reads without a unique V-gene family were excluded. To address suspected cross-contamination and a sequencing artifact, a later analysis removed around 600 highly shared, low-generation-probability nucleotide sequences. A later analysis calculated a clonal expansion index for each public chain from normalized within-repertoire ranks of inferred template counts. In a later analysis, generation probabilities were computed using a VDJ recombination model fitted to out-of-frame rearrangements, and the results were checked against IGoR. In a later analysis, hypergeometric tests were used to score TCR-TCR, TCR-HLA and TCR-CMV co-occurrence, with a repertoire-size bias correction applied to TCR pairs. False discovery rates were estimated in a later analysis by permuting HLA or CMV assignments 20 times. In a later analysis, co-occurring TCRs were grouped using DBSCAN, and TCRdist sequence similarity was added for clustering within HLA-allele-positive subsets. For co-occurrence clustering, repertoires with fewer than 30,000 or more than 120,000 public chains were excluded, along with 5 or 6 repertoires with anomalous nucleotide sharing. TCRdb took this table from immuneACCESS and kept in-frame rearrangements with V and J called. Such tables lack part of the clones; where checked against another copy, unresolved V genes explain under half of the gap, and the rest is unexplained. The V and J calls and clone size were taken over from that table, and D and trimming were inferred from the DNA. The sample includes about 190,000 clones, with roughly three quarters observed a single time. Around 1.4% of the sample lies in the top ten.

Per the germline V gene, SGHTA is the CDR1 and FQGNSA is the CDR2. V is pared back by 5 bases and J by 2 bases, with 16 bases lying between the germline termini. The CDR3 contains 15 residues, cysteine and phenylalanine counted. Only the CDR3 region is kept as DNA, spanning 45 bases read in frame from base 1. The cohort consisted of hundreds of healthy bone marrow donors. At the time of sampling, every cohort member was nominally healthy, though immune exposures that went unrecorded were likely present. The donor was CMV seronegative and was included in the group of several hundred seronegative cohort members. A peripheral blood sample was collected from each donor, and TCR beta sequencing was performed on peripheral blood mononuclear cells. The Qiagen DNeasy Blood Extraction Kit was used to extract genomic DNA from the blood cell samples.

The chain is assembled from TRBV7-2 and TRBJ2-7, and perhaps TRBD1 as D gene, on 6 matching bases. The sequenced material came from PBMCs. The TCR was taken from a woman between 50 and 59 years old in good health and CMV-seronegative. The DNA is TGTGCCAGCAGCCAGGACAGCTCTATCACCTACGAGCAGTACTTC. This encodes CASSQDSSITYEQYF.